This T cell receptor (beta chain) was identified during a study of T cells in Graves' hyperthyroidism and ophthalmopathy. Graves' hyperthyroidism qualified as stable when ophthalmopathy did not progress within 18 months. The CDR3 runs 17 residues. The germline CDR1 and CDR2 sequences are MGHRA and YSYEKL. The V segment lost 4 bases and the J segment 5 bases; nucleotides outside the gene matches: 14. RNA transcripts provided the source from which TCR beta CDR3 regions were amplified. TCR CDR3 underwent first-round RT-PCR with the HTBI primer set. From the multiplex PCR reads, TCRdb called clonotypes with MiXCR, one entry per CDR3 protein. The sample has over 450,000 distinct CDR3 sequences; under 15% are singletons.

The chain carries TRBV4-1 and TRBJ2-5, with TRBD2 matching over 9 bases. This receptor was obtained from a woman under 30 with Graves' hyperthyroidism. Material for sequencing was blood. CDR3 sequence (DNA): TGCGCCAGCAGCCCGGGGTTTTGGCGGGAGGGCCGGGAGACCCAGTACTTC. Translating it yields CASSPGFWREGRETQYF.